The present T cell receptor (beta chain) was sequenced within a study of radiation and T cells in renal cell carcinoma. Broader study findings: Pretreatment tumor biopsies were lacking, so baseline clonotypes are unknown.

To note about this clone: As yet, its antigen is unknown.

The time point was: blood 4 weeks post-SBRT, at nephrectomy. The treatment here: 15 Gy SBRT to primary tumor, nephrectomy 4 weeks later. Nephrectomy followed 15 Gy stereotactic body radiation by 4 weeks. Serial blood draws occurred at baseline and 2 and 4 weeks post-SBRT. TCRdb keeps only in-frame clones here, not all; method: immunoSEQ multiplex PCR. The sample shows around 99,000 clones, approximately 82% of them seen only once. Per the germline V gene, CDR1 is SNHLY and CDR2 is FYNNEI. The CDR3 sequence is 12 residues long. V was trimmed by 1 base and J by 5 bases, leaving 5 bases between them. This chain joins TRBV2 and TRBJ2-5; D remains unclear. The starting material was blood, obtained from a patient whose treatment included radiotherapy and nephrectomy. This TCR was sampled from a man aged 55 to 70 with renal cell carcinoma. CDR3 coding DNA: TGTGCCAGCAGTGAAGGATGGGAGACCCAGTACTTC. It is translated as CASSEGWETQYF.